The 30 T cell receptor beta chains below all came from one sample that was sequenced in a study of cytomegalovirus exposure and HLA in healthy donors. Researchers ran the PCR with 60 Vbeta and 13 Jbeta primers. The assay was immunoSEQ multiplex PCR, and TCRdb's table has in-frame clones only and misses some. Of roughly 110,000 clones detected, 70% to 80% appear once; the ten largest clones hold 4% to 5%. Material: PBMCs. The receptors originated from a woman between 40 and 50 years old in good health and CMV-seropositive.

V usage is TRBV7-9 and J usage is TRBJ2-1; 14 nucleotides align to TRBD2. The CDR3 is made up of 16 amino acids. Per germline, CDR1 SEHNR and CDR2 FQNEAQ (reference sequence). Trimming removed 5 bases from V and 9 bases from J; junction bases left unmatched: 9. The CDR3 region has the DNA TGTGCCAGCAGCCCTGTGCCGGGACTAGCGGGGGTTGAGCAGTTCTTC. Residues: CASSPVPGLAGVEQFF.

The rearrangement uses TRBV21-1 and TRBJ1-2; the table gives TRBD1 as D, unverified against the DNA. TRBV21-1 is shown as a pseudogene. This CDR3 contains 14 residues. CDR3 sequence: CASSTRQGYYGYTF. The CDR3 nucleotides are TGTGCCAGCAGCACACGACAGGGATACTATGGCTACACCTTC.

This chain links TRBV5-1 with TRBJ1-1, with 8 bases identical to TRBD1. Trimming took 3 bases from V and 9 from J; bases not matched to a gene: 7. The germline V gene encodes CDR1 SGHRS and CDR2 YFSETQ. The CDR3 consists of 13 residues. Here the CDR3 DNA reads TGCGCCAGCAGCTGGGGGACAGGAGAAAAAGCTTTCTTT. Encoded protein: CASSWGTGEKAFF.

The V call is TRBV27, the J call TRBJ2-7; D possibly corresponds to TRBD1 (6 bases). The CDR3 is 14 amino acids. Germline values: CDR1 MNHEY, CDR2 SMNVEV (reference sequence). V was pared by 10 bases and J by 4 bases, with 20 bases between. The CDR3 region has the DNA TGTGCCACCCGCGCAGGGGATGCCCTTTACGAGCAGTACTTC. As protein: CATRAGDALYEQYF.

The V call is TRBV7-8, the J call TRBJ1-5, with TRBD1 matching 7 bases. The CDR3 extends over 14 amino acids. The V and J ends lost 6 bases and 2 bases, in that order; junction bases with no gene match: 4. In germline, CDR1 is SGHVS, CDR2 FQNEAQ. CDR3 coding DNA: TGTGCCAGCAGAGCCGGGACAGGCAATCAGCCCCAGCATTTT. It yields the protein CASRAGTGNQPQHF.

The chain has TRBV11-3 and TRBJ2-7, with D perhaps TRBD2 (5 bases). Per the germline V gene, CDR1 is SGHNT and CDR2 is YENEEA. This CDR3 has 14 residues. Trimming took off 0 bases at V and 4 bases at J, with 10 bases between the two ends. The DNA for the CDR3 is TGTGCCAGCAGCTTAGAGGCGGGCCCGTACGAGCAGTACTTC. Its protein is CASSLEAGPYEQYF.

The J gene is TRBJ2-7, the V gene TRBV7-9; 8 positions agree with TRBD1. The CDR3 totals 13 residues. Unmatched junction bases numbered 3, after V lost 4 bases and J lost 4 bases. Germline CDR1 reads SEHNR; CDR2 reads FQNEAQ (reference sequence). CDR3 region: CASSSRTGYEQYF. The DNA for the CDR3 is TGTGCCAGCAGCTCCCGGACAGGGTACGAGCAGTACTTC.

This chain uses TRBV7-2 with TRBJ1-3, with TRBD1 matching 9 bases. The CDR3 has 17 amino acids. Unmatched junction bases numbered 11, after V lost 4 bases and J lost 4 bases. Germline CDR1 and CDR2: SGHTA and FQGNSA. The DNA of the CDR3 is TGTGCCAGCAGCTCTTACCCGAGGGACAGGGCAGGAAACACCATATATTTT. Translated: CASSSYPRDRAGNTIYF.

This sequence joins TRBV27 and TRBJ2-7, with 7 bases matching TRBD2. J was trimmed by 3 bases and V by 4 bases; bases with no gene match: 3. CDR3 length: 13 residues. CDR1 is MNHEY and CDR2 is SMNVEV in the germline V gene (reference sequence). The CDR3 reads CASSSGLGYEQYF. The CDR3 nucleotides read TGTGCCAGCAGTTCCGGACTAGGCTACGAGCAGTACTTC.

J is TRBJ1-5 and V is TRBV6-1, with D tentatively TRBD1 (6 bases). In germline, CDR1 is MNHNS, CDR2 SASEGT. V lost 6 bases and J lost 6, with 12 bases in between. CDR3 length equals 13 residues. The CDR3 reads CASRAAGVQPQHF. For the CDR3, the DNA is TGTGCCAGCAGGGCAGCAGGGGTTCAGCCCCAGCATTTT.

J is TRBJ2-2 and V is TRBV6-6; 8 bases match TRBD1. J lost 6 bases, V lost 4 bases, and 7 bases had no gene match. CDR1 and CDR2 (germline): MNHNY, SVGAGI (reference sequence). There are 15 residues in the CDR3. The CDR3 DNA reads TGTGCCAGCAGTTTTGGACAGGGCTGGGCCGGGGAGCTGTTTTTT. Its translation: CASSFGQGWAGELFF.

The rearrangement joins TRBV29-1 to TRBJ1-2; D gene uncertain. The V gene lost 7 bases and the J gene lost 8 bases, with 26 bases spanning the gap. Germline V CDR1 and CDR2: SQVTM, ANQGSEA. CDR3 size: 15 residues. CDR3 residues: CSGLFGSTGNSGYTF. The CDR3 DNA is TGCAGCGGCCTCTTCGGGTCGACGGGAAATAGCGGCTACACCTTC.

This clone has only a few counts. The chain couples TRBV18 to TRBJ2-1; 13 bases align to TRBD2. This CDR3 region has 19 residues. V dropped 3 bases and J dropped 1; count of bases not matched to a gene: 9. Germline V gene data show CDR1 as KGHSH and CDR2 as LQKENI. The DNA of the CDR3 is TGTGCCAGCTCACCTCGGACTAGCGGGAGAGGTGGTTCCTACAATGAGCAGTTCTTC. This encodes CASSPRTSGRGGSYNEQFF.

The J gene is TRBJ2-7, the V gene TRBV18; 9 positions agree with TRBD2. This CDR3 has 16 residues. V trimming: 3 bases; J trimming: 4 bases; junction bases outside the gene matches: 10. The germline V gene encodes CDR1 KGHSH and CDR2 LQKENI. The CDR3 bases are TGTGCCAGCTCACCTTTGGGAGCGGGAGGTCAATACGAGCAGTACTTC. Encoded protein: CASSPLGAGGQYEQYF.

This clone has just a few counts. The chain uses TRBV29-1 and TRBJ1-2; 9 bases fit TRBD1. The ends lost 7 bases at V and 7 bases at J; junction bases unmatched: 7. CDR1 and CDR2 (germline): SQVTM, ANQGSEA. This CDR3 comprises 12 residues. CDR3 sequence reads: CSATQGAGGYTF. The CDR3 DNA reads as TGCAGCGCGACACAGGGGGCGGGTGGCTACACCTTC.

The chain carries TRBV5-1 and TRBJ2-5; 7 nucleotides match TRBD2. J was trimmed by 5 bases and V by 1 base; bases with no gene match: 8. This CDR3 contains 15 residues. Germline assignment: CDR1 SGHRS and CDR2 YFSETQ. As DNA, the CDR3 is TGCGCCAGCAGCTTGAGGGCTAGCGGTGGGGAGACCCAGTACTTC. It codes for CASSLRASGGETQYF.

The chain carries TRBV29-1 and TRBJ2-5, with D hard to call. The length of the CDR3 is 14 residues. The germline gives CDR1 SQVTM, CDR2 ANQGSEA. V was cut by 5 bases and J by 2 bases, with 15 bases left in between. As DNA, the CDR3 is TGCAGCGTTCTCTCGTTAGTGACTCAAGAGACCCAGTACTTC. Residues: CSVLSLVTQETQYF.

This sequence joins TRBV11-2 and TRBJ1-2, with unresolved D. This CDR3 spans 13 amino acids. Germline CDR1 reads SGHAT; CDR2 reads FQNNGV. Trimming stripped 2 bases from V and 4 bases from J, with 8 bases between. The DNA of the CDR3 is TGTGCCAGCAGCTTACAGGTTTCCTATGGCTACACCTTC. Protein sequence: CASSLQVSYGYTF.

The chain joins TRBV5-1 to TRBJ1-2; 7 bases fit TRBD1. The CDR3 loop spans 13 amino acids. Per the germline V gene, CDR1 is SGHRS and CDR2 is YFSETQ. V shed 4 bases and J 7 bases; nucleotides not matched to a gene: 7. As DNA, the CDR3 is TGCGCCAGCAGCCCTACAGGGGCGAGTGGCTACACCTTC. Its protein is CASSPTGASGYTF.

This clone came up once. This chain links TRBV19 with TRBJ2-3; possibly TRBD1 for D (5 bases). Germline CDR1 reads LNHDA; CDR2 reads SQIVND (reference sequence). The CDR3 consists of 14 residues. V was trimmed by 6 bases and J by 2 bases, leaving 12 bases between them. Here the CDR3 DNA reads TGTGCCAGTAGCCCCCGAGGACACACAGATACGCAGTATTTT. It yields the protein CASSPRGHTDTQYF.

The chain is built from TRBV7-9 and TRBJ2-7; 8 nucleotides match TRBD1. Germline trimming cut 5 bases from V and 2 bases from J; bases unmatched to any gene: 8. The germline V gene has CDR1 SEHNR and CDR2 FQNEAQ (reference sequence). CDR3 size: 15 residues. Written as DNA, the CDR3 is TGTGCCAGCAGCGTTACCGGGACAGGAGCCTACGAGCAGTACTTC. It encodes CASSVTGTGAYEQYF.

The rearrangement uses TRBV10-3 and TRBJ2-4, with a possible D match to TRBD1 (6 bases). The V gene lost 6 bases and the J gene lost 2 bases, with 14 bases spanning the gap. The CDR3 is made up of 15 amino acids. Germline CDR1 ENHRY, CDR2 SYGVKD. CDR3 loop: CAIREGTGTKNIQYF. The CDR3 nucleotides read TGTGCCATCAGGGAAGGAACAGGGACCAAAAACATTCAGTACTTC.

J is TRBJ2-7 and V is TRBV4-3, with 7 nucleotides matching TRBD1. CDR1 and CDR2 (germline): LGHNA, YSLEER. The CDR3 has 17 residues. V trimming: 2 bases; J trimming: 2 bases; junction bases outside the gene matches: 12. CDR3 region: CASSQQTGTVITYEQYF. Here the CDR3 DNA reads TGCGCCAGCAGCCAACAAACTGGGACAGTCATTACCTACGAGCAGTACTTC.

CDR3 bases: TGTGCCAGCAGCTTAGCGCACAGTGGAAACACCATATATTTT. It codes for CASSLAHSGNTIYF. The chain is built from TRBV7-8 and TRBJ1-3, with D hard to call. Germline assignment: CDR1 SGHVS and CDR2 FQNEAQ. The CDR3 covers 14 residues. V lost 0 bases and J 3 bases, leaving 6 bases between the germline ends.

The genes are TRBV7-9 and TRBJ1-1; 9 positions agree with TRBD1. Trimming removed 5 bases from V and 5 bases from J; junction bases left unmatched: 15. The CDR3 runs to 17 residues. CDR1 and CDR2 (germline): SEHNR, FQNEAQ (reference sequence). In DNA, the CDR3 is TGTGCCAGCAGCCCCCGGTGGGGGGGACAGGGTAATACTGAAGCTTTCTTT. It yields the protein CASSPRWGGQGNTEAFF.

The chain recombines TRBV5-1 with TRBJ2-2, with D unclear. V lost 4 bases, J lost 2 bases, and 9 bases lay in between. Germline-derived CDR1 and CDR2 are SGHRS and YFSETQ. The CDR3 contains 14 residues. CDR3 nucleotides: TGCGCCAGCAGCCAGATGTACAACACCGGGGAGCTGTTTTTT. It translates to CASSQMYNTGELFF.

V and J are TRBV28 and TRBJ2-7; D is uncertain. Germline V CDR1 and CDR2: MDHEN, SYDVKM. V was cut by 3 bases and J by 9 bases, with 12 bases left in between. CDR3 length: 12 amino acids. The CDR3 region is CASSFSQASQYF. DNA for the CDR3: TGTGCCAGCAGTTTCTCCCAGGCATCGCAGTACTTC.

About this clone itself: Other DNA sequences in this specimen translate into the identical CDR3. This chain connects TRBV6-5 to TRBJ1-2; TRBD1 matches at 12 bases. The V segment lost 2 bases and the J segment 8 bases; nucleotides outside the gene matches: 9. This CDR3 comprises 16 residues. Germline values: CDR1 MNHEY, CDR2 SVGAGI. The CDR3 is CASSYGTGGDLGGYTF. CDR3 sequence (DNA): TGTGCCAGCAGTTACGGGACAGGGGGCGACCTTGGCGGCTACACCTTC.

This clone was found once. The V and J genes are TRBV6-5 and TRBJ1-2; D remains unclear. This CDR3 has 14 residues. Germline V gene sequence: CDR1 MNHEY, CDR2 SVGAGI. Trimming took 6 bases from V and 2 from J, leaving 13 bases between them. This chain's CDR3 is CASSPKRENYGYTF. The CDR3 DNA reads as TGTGCCAGCAGCCCGAAGAGAGAGAACTATGGCTACACCTTC.

The chain has TRBV7-2 and TRBJ2-5; possible D gene TRBD2, 6 bases. The length of the CDR3 is 14 residues. With 7 bases removed from V and 2 bases from J, the gap between germline ends came to 14 bases. Germline CDR1 reads SGHTA; CDR2 reads FQGNSA. The DNA for the CDR3 is TGTGCCAGCACCCTTGGCGGGGTACAAGAGACCCAGTACTTC. Amino acid sequence: CASTLGGVQETQYF.